These T cell receptor beta chains were read from a single sample in a study of T-cell memory formation after mild COVID-19. TCRdb analysed the 5' RACE reads with MiXCR anew, one entry per CDR3 protein. Among about 170,000 distinct CDR3 sequences listed, 13% were seen once. Material for sequencing was PBMCs or a T cell subset sorted from them (not recorded which). These receptors all stem from a man between 18 and 35 years old who had mild COVID-19 (a few samples of this study predate the infection). Cell type and time point are not known. Both conserved end residues are part of each CDR3. The D gene is left open where the match is weak. Rows give clone size only sometimes, using once, few, many, or a class for an expanded clone.

TRBJ2-5	TRBV5-6	few	TRBD1	TGTGCCAGCAGCTTTATAGGGGGCGGGGAGACCCAGTACTTC	CASSFIGGGETQYF
TRBJ2-2	TRBV7-3	.	.	TGTGCCAGCAGTTTTGCCCGCACCGGGGAGCTGTTTTTT	CASSFARTGELFF
TRBJ2-5	TRBV7-7	.	TRBD2	TGTGCTAGCAGCTCCGGGGGGACCACCGGGGAGACCCAGTACTTC	CASSSGGTTGETQYF
TRBJ2-1	TRBV5-1	.	TRBD2	TGCGCCAGCAGCTTGGTGGGGGGGACTGAGCAGTTCTTC	CASSLVGGTEQFF
TRBJ2-5	TRBV9	few	.	TGTGCCAGCAGCGCCCCCGGGGGAGAGACCCAGTACTTC	CASSAPGGETQYF
TRBJ1-1	TRBV24-1	.	.	TGTGCCACCAGTGATTCTCCGGGACATAAAGCTTTCTTT	CATSDSPGHKAFF
TRBJ1-6	TRBV7-2	.	.	TGTGCCAGCAGCTTCGGGGCGCCTTCACCCCTCCACTTT	CASSFGAPSPLHF
TRBJ2-1	TRBV5-4	few	TRBD2	TGTGCCAGCAGCCAGACTAGCAGCTCCTACAATGAGCAGTTCTTC	CASSQTSSSYNEQFF
TRBJ1-1	TRBV7-2	.	.	TGTGCCAGCAGCTTATCAGGAGGGGATCGAACTGAAGCTTTCTTT	CASSLSGGDRTEAFF
TRBJ2-3	TRBV12-3/TRBV12-4	.	.	TGTGCCAGCAGTTTAGCGTCGGCGGGGGTACAGGGAGATACGCAGTATTTT	CASSLASAGVQGDTQYF
TRBJ1-1	TRBV27	many	.	TGTGCCAGCAGAAGTCAGGGGGAAGCTTTCTTT	CASRSQGEAFF
TRBJ1-3	TRBV7-8	few	.	TGTGCCAGCAGCTTAGTTCAGGGAACTGGAAACACCATATATTTT	CASSLVQGTGNTIYF
TRBJ2-7	TRBV7-2	few	.	TGTGCCAGCAGCCGACGCGGTTACGAGCAGTACTTC	CASSRRGYEQYF
TRBJ2-3	TRBV7-3	.	.	TGTGCCAGCGCCATCGGAGGGAGCACAGATACGCAGTATTTT	CASAIGGSTDTQYF
TRBJ1-5	TRBV7-2	few	TRBD1	TGTGCCAGCAGCTTACGAGGGGGCGGCCAGCCCCAGCATTTT	CASSLRGGGQPQHF
TRBJ2-7	TRBV6-2/TRBV6-3	many	.	TGTGCCAGCAGTTACTACTCGGGGGGCAGGTCCTACGAGCAGTACTTC	CASSYYSGGRSYEQYF
TRBJ2-1	TRBV9	.	.	TGTGCCAGCAGCGTAGGGCAGGGGTCCTACAATGAGCAGTTCTTC	CASSVGQGSYNEQFF
TRBJ1-5	TRBV12-3/TRBV12-4	.	.	TGTGCCAGCAGTTTACTAGTTGGTCAGCCCCAGCATTTT	CASSLLVGQPQHF
TRBJ2-1	TRBV3-1	few	.	TGTGCCAGCAGCTCTCAGATTTCCTACAATGAGCAGTTCTTC	CASSSQISYNEQFF
TRBJ1-4	TRBV28	few	.	TGTGCCAGCGGGCCGAGGCCAACTAATGAAAAACTGTTTTTT	CASGPRPTNEKLFF
TRBJ2-4	TRBV4-3	.	.	TGCGCCAGCAGCCAAGAATTTGGGAGCAGGGGAATAGCCAAAAACATTCAGTACTTC	CASSQEFGSRGIAKNIQYF
TRBJ1-2	TRBV7-8	.	.	TGTGCCAGCAGCCCCCGCGGAGGTCAGGACTATGGCTACACCTTC	CASSPRGGQDYGYTF
TRBJ2-1	TRBV4-1	.	.	TGCGCCAGCAGCCAAGATTTAATGACACAGACCAATGAGCAGTTCTTC	CASSQDLMTQTNEQFF
TRBJ1-1	TRBV28	.	.	TGTGCCAGCAGCTCCGGCCGCATTGAAGCTTTCTTT	CASSSGRIEAFF
TRBJ2-1	TRBV6-5	few	TRBD2	TGTGCCAGCAAAACCCGGGGGGGGACCTACAATGAGCAGTTCTTC	CASKTRGGTYNEQFF
TRBJ1-1	TRBV12-5	.	.	TGTGCTAGTGGTGGGGGAGACACTGAAGCTTTCTTT	CASGGGDTEAFF